This entry lists 8 T cell receptor beta chains sequenced from one sample in a study of cytomegalovirus exposure and HLA in healthy donors. Sequencing was performed with immunoSEQ multiplex PCR; in TCRdb, only in-frame clones are kept and a portion is missing. The sample shows about 150,000 clones, approximately 86% of them seen only once. Sequencing was carried out using PBMCs. These receptors came from a human donor in good health.

This chain links TRBV6-6 with TRBJ1-5; TRBD1 is a possible D gene (6 bases). The CDR3 sequence is 16 residues long. Per the germline V gene, CDR1 is MNHNY and CDR2 is SVGAGI (reference sequence). V shed 5 bases and J shed 2 bases, with 16 bases lying between them. The CDR3 loop reads CASSPLLSGGNQPQHF. Here the CDR3 DNA reads TGTGCCAGCAGTCCCTTACTTTCAGGGGGCAATCAGCCCCAGCATTTT.

This chain links TRBV7-3 with TRBJ2-2; a possible D gene is TRBD2 (5 bases). In germline, CDR1 is SGHTA, CDR2 FQGTGA. This CDR3 has 14 amino acids. V dropped 4 bases and J dropped 1 base, with 7 bases sitting between them. CDR3 region: CASSSDLNTGELFF. As DNA, the CDR3 is TGTGCCAGCAGCTCGGACTTGAACACCGGGGAGCTGTTTTTT.

J is TRBJ2-1 and V is TRBV7-9; TRBD2 matches 7 bases. V gave up 6 bases and J gave up 4 bases; unmatched junction bases: 3. The CDR3 spans 13 residues. From germline, CDR1 is SEHNR and CDR2 FQNEAQ (reference sequence). The DNA for the CDR3 is TGTGCCAGCAGTTGGGGGGGTTACAATGAGCAGTTCTTC. It encodes CASSWGGYNEQFF.

The chain couples TRBV15 to TRBJ1-5; the D is unclear. V lost 10 bases and J lost 4, with 11 bases in between. CDR3 size: 12 residues. Germline V lookup: CDR1 LNHNV, CDR2 YYDKDF (reference sequence). The chain's CDR3 is CAIQSLNQPQHF. In DNA, the CDR3 is TGTGCCATACAGAGTTTAAATCAGCCCCAGCATTTT. Variable domain in full (rest from reference TRBV15 and TRBJ1-5): DAMVIQNPRYQVTQFGKPVTLSCSQTLNHNVMYWYQQKSSQAPKLLFHYYDKDFNNEADTPDNFQSRRPNTSFCFLDIRSPGLGDTAMYLCAIQSLNQPQHFGDGTRLSIL.

This chain uses TRBV4-1 with TRBJ2-1; D may be TRBD2 (6 bases). The CDR3 is made up of 14 amino acids. CDR1 and CDR2 (germline): MGHRA, YSYEKL. Trimming stripped 4 bases from V and 1 base from J, with 8 bases between. The CDR3, as DNA: TGCGCCAGCAGCCCCCGGGGGTCCTACAATGAGCAGTTCTTC. Encoded protein: CASSPRGSYNEQFF.

The chain links TRBV5-1 to TRBJ2-3; weak D call: TRBD2 (5 bases). In germline, CDR1 is SGHRS, CDR2 YFSETQ. Trimming cost V 4 bases and J 2 bases, with 14 bases left between them. The CDR3 totals 15 residues. CDR3 nucleotide sequence: TGCGCCAGCAGCCCCCGACTATTATACACAGATACGCAGTATTTT. Protein sequence: CASSPRLLYTDTQYF. The whole variable domain, filled in from reference TRBV5-1 and TRBJ2-3, reads KAGVTQTPRYLIKTRGQQVTLSCSPISGHRSVSWYQQTPGQGLQFLFEYFSETQRNKGNFPGRFSGRQFSNSRSEMNVSTLELGDSALYLCASSPRLLYTDTQYFGPGTRLTVL.

V usage is TRBV11-2 and J usage is TRBJ2-3; a weak D match, TRBD2 (6 bases). Between the trimmed V and J ends, which lost 1 base and 0 bases, there was a span of 8 bases. CDR3 length equals 15 residues. Per germline, CDR1 SGHAT and CDR2 FQNNGV. The CDR3 region is CASSLGGRSTDTQYF. CDR3 nucleotide sequence: TGTGCCAGCAGCTTAGGAGGGAGGAGCACAGATACGCAGTATTTT. Supplemented by reference TRBV11-2 and TRBJ2-3, the full variable domain reads EAGVAQSPRYKIIEKRQSVAFWCNPISGHATLYWYQQILGQGPKLLIQFQNNGVVDDSQLPKDRFSAERLKGVDSTLKIQPAKLEDSAVYLCASSLGGRSTDTQYFGPGTRLTVL.

The table lists this clone with a count of one. The V and J genes are TRBV7-8 and TRBJ2-5; a weak D match, TRBD2 (6 bases). V was pared by 5 bases and J by 2 bases, with 9 bases between. In germline, CDR1 is SGHVS, CDR2 FQNEAQ. The CDR3 has 13 amino acids. Here the CDR3 reads CASSRSGQETQYF. CDR3 DNA: TGTGCCAGCAGCCGTAGCGGACAAGAGACCCAGTACTTC.